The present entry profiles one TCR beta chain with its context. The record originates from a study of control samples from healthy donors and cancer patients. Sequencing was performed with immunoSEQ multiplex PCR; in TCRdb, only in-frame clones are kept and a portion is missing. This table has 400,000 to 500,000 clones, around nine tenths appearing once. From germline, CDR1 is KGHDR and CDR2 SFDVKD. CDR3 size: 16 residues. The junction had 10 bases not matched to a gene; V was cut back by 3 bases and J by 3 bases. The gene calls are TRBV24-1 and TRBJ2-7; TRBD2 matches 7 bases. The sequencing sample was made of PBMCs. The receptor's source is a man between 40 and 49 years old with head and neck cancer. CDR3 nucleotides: TGTGCCACCAGTGATGCCTCGATTGGCGGGGGCTACGAGCAGTACTTC. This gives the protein CATSDASIGGGYEQYF.